These T cell receptor beta chains were read from a single sample in a study of blood T cell repertoires in COVID-19. TCRdb keeps only in-frame clones here, not all; method: immunoSEQ multiplex PCR. The sample has some 68,000 clones, roughly 87% seen once. The sequenced sample consisted of peripheral blood. The receptors here all came from a woman aged 45-60 years with COVID-19, enrolled during active disease. The CDR3 runs from the conserved cysteine through the conserved F or W. D genes are given only for firm matches. A row's size may be missing; if present it is once, few, many or a size class.

cdr3_aa | cdr3_nt | j_call | v_call | d_call | clone_size | cdr3_length
CASSTLGGGWGTGELFF | TGTGCCAGTAGTACCCTCGGTGGGGGGTGGGGCACCGGGGAGCTGTTTTTT | TRBJ2-2 | TRBV19 | NA | once | 17
CAWIPLRGLAGSYEQFF | TGTGCCTGGATTCCCCTACGAGGACTAGCGGGATCTTATGAGCAGTTCTTC | TRBJ2-1 | TRBV30 | TRBD2 | NA | 17
CAISDRGTYEQYF | TGTGCCATCAGCGACAGGGGAACCTACGAGCAGTACTTC | TRBJ2-7 | TRBV10-3 | TRBD1 | NA | 13
CASSELGSGGGGYTF | TGTGCCAGCAGTGAATTGGGGTCGGGAGGGGGTGGCTACACCTTC | TRBJ1-2 | TRBV6-1 | NA | NA | 15
CASSLIGGGRGLYGYTF | TGTGCCAGCAGTTTAATTGGAGGCGGGAGGGGCCTCTATGGCTACACCTTC | TRBJ1-2 | TRBV28 | NA | NA | 17
CASSLSSGNTIYF | TGTGCCAGCTCCTTATCCTCTGGAAACACCATATATTTT | TRBJ1-3 | TRBV18 | NA | NA | 13
CASSVAPTGLYNEQFF | TGTGCCAGCAGCGTAGCTCCGACAGGATTATACAATGAGCAGTTCTTC | TRBJ2-1 | TRBV9 | NA | NA | 16
CATGVTGSYEQYF | TGTGCCACGGGGGTAACGGGCTCCTACGAGCAGTACTTC | TRBJ2-7 | TRBV12-3/TRBV12-4 | NA | NA | 13
CAWGRGSGGELFF | TGTGCCTGGGGGCGCGGGTCGGGCGGGGAGCTGTTTTTT | TRBJ2-2 | TRBV30 | NA | NA | 13
CASRSVTGGAKGNTIYF | TGCGCCAGCAGGTCAGTCACAGGGGGCGCCAAGGGAAACACCATATATTTT | TRBJ1-3 | TRBV4-1 | TRBD1 | few | 17
CASSRGWGQPQHF | TGTGCCAGCAGCCGGGGGTGGGGACAGCCCCAGCATTTT | TRBJ1-5 | TRBV11-2 | NA | NA | 13
CAITQSVLNNSPLHF | TGTGCCATCACCCAGTCAGTCCTCAATAATTCACCCCTCCACTTT | TRBJ1-6 | TRBV10-3 | NA | NA | 15
CAISETGTFLSGNTIYF | TGTGCCATCAGTGAGACAGGGACCTTTCTCTCTGGAAACACCATATATTTT | TRBJ1-3 | TRBV10-3 | NA | NA | 17
CASSLRVAQPQHF | TGTGCCAGCAGCCTCAGGGTCGCCCAGCCCCAGCATTTT | TRBJ1-5 | TRBV6-5 | NA | NA | 13
CASSGRGGRTDTQYF | TGTGCCAGCAGCGGGAGGGGAGGGCGTACAGATACGCAGTATTTT | TRBJ2-3 | TRBV7-8 | TRBD2 | NA | 15
CASSAGLAPYEQYF | TGTGCCAGTAGTGCGGGACTAGCGCCCTACGAGCAGTACTTC | TRBJ2-7 | TRBV19 | TRBD2 | NA | 14
CASSRTWGLAGGGDNEQFF | TGTGCCAGCAGCCGCACGTGGGGACTAGCGGGAGGAGGGGACAATGAGCAGTTCTTC | TRBJ2-1 | TRBV9 | TRBD2 | NA | 19
CASSSTGLLGVVRQFF | TGTGCCAGCAGCTCCACGGGACTCTTGGGAGTGGTGCGGCAGTTCTTC | TRBJ2-1 | TRBV7-8 | NA | NA | 16
CASSQGLAGDTQYF | TGTGCCAGCAGCCAAGGCCTAGCGGGAGATACGCAGTATTTT | TRBJ2-3 | TRBV4-2 | TRBD2 | NA | 14
CASSLGVAGTYEQYF | TGTGCCAGCAGCTTGGGGGTAGCGGGAACATACGAGCAGTACTTC | TRBJ2-7 | TRBV5-4 | TRBD2 | once | 15
CASSIRDRGDEQYF | TGTGCCAGTAGTATCCGGGACAGGGGGGACGAGCAGTACTTC | TRBJ2-7 | TRBV19 | TRBD1 | NA | 14
CASSLRSGGYEQYF | TGCGCCAGCAGCTTGAGAAGCGGAGGCTACGAGCAGTACTTC | TRBJ2-7 | TRBV5-1 | NA | once | 14
CASSAGGASPRGTDTQYF | TGTGCCAGTAGTGCCGGGGGGGCCAGTCCTAGGGGCACAGATACGCAGTATTTT | TRBJ2-3 | TRBV19 | TRBD2 | NA | 18
CASSDRLAGGVNEQFF | TGTGCCAGCAGCGACAGGCTAGCGGGAGGCGTTAATGAGCAGTTCTTC | TRBJ2-1 | TRBV9 | TRBD2 | NA | 16
CASSQVAGGNDEQYF | TGTGCCAGCAGCCAAGTCGCAGGGGGAAACGACGAGCAGTACTTC | TRBJ2-7 | TRBV3-1/TRBV3-2 | TRBD1 | NA | 15
CASSELQGASQPQHF | TGTGCCAGCAGTGAATTACAGGGGGCGAGTCAGCCCCAGCATTTT | TRBJ1-5 | TRBV2 | TRBD1 | NA | 15
CASSLEDSNYGYTF | TGTGCCAGCAGCTTAGAAGACAGCAACTATGGCTACACCTTC | TRBJ1-2 | TRBV7-6 | NA | NA | 14
CASSSTLNTGELFF | TGCGCCAGCAGCTCTACCTTGAACACCGGGGAGCTGTTTTTT | TRBJ2-2 | TRBV5-1 | NA | NA | 14